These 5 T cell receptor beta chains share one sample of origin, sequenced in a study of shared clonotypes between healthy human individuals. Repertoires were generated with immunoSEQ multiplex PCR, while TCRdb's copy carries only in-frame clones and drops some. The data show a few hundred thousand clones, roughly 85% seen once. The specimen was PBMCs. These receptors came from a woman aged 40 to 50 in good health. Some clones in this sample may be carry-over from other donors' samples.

The CDR3 sequence is CASSPLTSGSRNEQFF. CDR3 DNA: TGTGCCAGCTCACCCCTAACTAGCGGGAGTAGGAATGAGCAGTTCTTC. The chain uses TRBV18 and TRBJ2-1, with 11 bases aligning to TRBD2. This CDR3 is built from 16 residues. Trimming removed 3 bases from V and 7 bases from J; junction bases left unmatched: 8. CDR1 KGHSH and CDR2 LQKENI come from the germline V gene.

The DNA of the CDR3 is TGTGCCAGCAGTGAATTCCCAGCTAACTATGGCTACACCTTC. Its translation is CASSEFPANYGYTF. This chain joins TRBV25-1 and TRBJ1-2; D not resolved. The V end lost 1 base, the J end lost 0 bases, and 6 bases lay between the germline ends. CDR1 and CDR2 (germline): MGHDK, SYGVNS. The CDR3 has 14 residues.

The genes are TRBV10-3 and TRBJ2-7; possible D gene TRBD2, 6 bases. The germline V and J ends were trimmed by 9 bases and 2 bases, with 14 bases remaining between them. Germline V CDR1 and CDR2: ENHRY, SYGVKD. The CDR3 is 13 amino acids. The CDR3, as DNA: TGTGCCATTTCCGGGACTCCCCCCTACGAGCAGTACTTC. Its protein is CAISGTPPYEQYF.

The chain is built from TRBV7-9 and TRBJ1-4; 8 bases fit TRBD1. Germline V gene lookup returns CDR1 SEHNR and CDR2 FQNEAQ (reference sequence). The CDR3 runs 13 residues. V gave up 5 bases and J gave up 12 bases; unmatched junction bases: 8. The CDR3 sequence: CASSKTGTGELFF. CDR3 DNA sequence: TGTGCCAGCAGCAAAACCGGGACAGGAGAACTGTTTTTT.

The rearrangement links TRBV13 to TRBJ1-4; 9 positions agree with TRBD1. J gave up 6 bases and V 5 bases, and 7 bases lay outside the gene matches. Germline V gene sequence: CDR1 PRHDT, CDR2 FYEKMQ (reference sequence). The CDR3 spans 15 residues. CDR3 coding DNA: TGTGCCAGCAGCAAAAGGACAGGGGTGGATGAAAAACTGTTTTTT. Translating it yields CASSKRTGVDEKLFF.